The TCR beta chain described here comes from a study of T cell responses to AZD1222 COVID-19 vaccine. A word on this clone: Its antigen remains unknown.

Sequencing was performed with immunoSEQ multiplex PCR; in TCRdb, only in-frame clones are kept and a portion is missing. The table has about 130,000 clones, about 90% seen once. Study-level results: No repertoire was sampled before or during the peak T cell response, only after it. Unmutated variant regions reportedly attract nearly half of all spike-specific TCRs.

Germline V gene sequence: CDR1 WNHNN, CDR2 SYGVQD (reference sequence). The CDR3 totals 14 residues. V was clipped by 6 bases and J by 5 bases; unmatched bases: 5. The sample was peripheral blood, taken on day 0 of AZD1222 vaccination. This TCR was recovered from an adult in good health. The chain employs TRBV10-1 and TRBJ1-4; 8 nucleotides align to TRBD1. CDR3 sequence reads: CASSPRQGNEKLFF. The CDR3 DNA sequence: TGCGCCAGCAGCCCTCGACAGGGGAATGAAAAACTGTTTTTT.